These 4 T cell receptor beta chains were sequenced from one sample in a study of T cells in localized non-small cell lung cancer (dated by TCRdb to the early 2020s). Libraries were constructed by the immunoSEQ multiplex PCR assay. TCRdb retrieved this table from immuneACCESS and kept in-frame rearrangements only. Not all clones are present; in checked studies, unresolved V genes account for under half, and no reason is known for the remainder. A total of over 9,500 clones appear in this sample, 25% to 35% of them only once. The ten most abundant clones make up about 5.6% of the sample. This sample comprised lung tumor tissue, obtained before any cancer treatment. The receptors originated from a man between 40 and 70 years old with stage I lung adenocarcinoma.

For the CDR3, the DNA is TGTGCCAGCAGTTACGCCGCCACCTCCTCTGGGGCCAACGTCCTGACTTTC. It is translated as CASSYAATSSGANVLTF. The gene calls are TRBV6-7 and TRBJ2-6, with D uncertain. TRBV6-7 is designated an ORF whose function remains uncertain. The length of the CDR3 is 17 residues. The V gene lost 2 bases and the J gene lost 0 bases, with 11 bases spanning the gap.

This clone was seen only a few times. The rearrangement joins TRBV9 to TRBJ2-3, with TRBD2 matching 8 bases. The germline gives CDR1 SGDLS, CDR2 YYNGEE. V lost 3 bases, J lost 4 bases, and 1 base stayed unmatched. CDR3 length: 13 residues. CDR3 residues: CASSDGGADTQYF. The DNA of the CDR3 is TGTGCCAGCAGCGACGGGGGGGCAGATACGCAGTATTTT.

This chain joins TRBV1 and TRBJ1-4; the table's D gene call, TRBD1, was not cross checked with the DNA. TRBV1 is recorded as a pseudogene. This CDR3 is built from 15 residues. The chain's CDR3 is CASSQVQGANEKLFF. CDR3 nucleotides: TGCGCCAGCAGCCAAGTCCAAGGGGCTAATGAAAAACTGTTTTTT.

By its share, this clone is medium-sized. The rearrangement joins TRBV9 to TRBJ1-1; D call uncertain. This CDR3 has 14 residues. Trimming took off 0 bases at V and 8 bases at J, with 14 bases between the two ends. In germline, CDR1 is SGDLS, CDR2 YYNGEE. CDR3 DNA sequence: TGTGCCAGCAGCGTAGAACCCATAAAGGCCGAAGCTTTCTTT. Translated, it gives CASSVEPIKAEAFF.